Only a few counts were recorded for the clone carrying this TCR beta chain. The data originate from a study of regulatory T cells in long-lasting Graves disease. Time point given: newly diagnosed GD, antithyroid drugs for less than 3 months. PBMCs provided the RNA from which the TCR library was made. Trimming cost V 8 bases and J 2 bases, with 13 bases left between them. The CDR3 runs 13 residues. CDR1 is MGHDK, CDR2 SYGVNS, per germline. To make TCR beta libraries, researchers used iRepertoire HTBI primers and Arm-PCR of CDR3 regions. Per the authors' pipeline: The samples included around 60 TRBV and some 14 TRBJ segments. MiXCR, run by TCRdb on the multiplex PCR reads, gives a single entry per CDR3 protein. What appears here as the V and J calls and clone size reflects TCRdb's work, not the paper's. Of about 450,000 distinct CDR3 sequences listed, about a sixth were seen once; the top ten hold around 10%.

The same data also contributed to another study, on T cells in Graves' hyperthyroidism and ophthalmopathy.

This chain links TRBV25-1 with TRBJ2-7, with D perhaps matching TRBD1 or TRBD2 (5 bases each). Sequencing was performed on peripheral blood mononuclear cells (PBMCs), taken at new diagnosis, from a patient treated with antithyroid drugs. This clonotype originated in a woman younger than 45 with Graves disease. The CDR3 nucleotides read TGTGCCAGCCAACCGGGACGGACCTACGAGCAGTACTTC. Protein: CASQPGRTYEQYF.